What follows describes a single TCR beta chain. The antigen remains undetermined. Cells are PBMCs isolated from roughly 10 ml of fresh blood. This sample was taken from a study of T cells in Graves' hyperthyroidism and ophthalmopathy. Study context: Peripheral blood was secured at the point of initial diagnosis, before any treatment.

Amplified TCR beta CDR3 regions came from RNA transcripts. HTBI primers were used for first-round RT-PCR of the TCR CDR3. TCRdb independently ran MiXCR on the multiplex PCR reads; one entry per CDR3 protein. The sample consists of over 350,000 distinct CDR3 sequences, roughly 14% of them appearing once. Whole-study results and caveats: Blood also carried most thyroid clonotypes expanded above 0.001. Ophthalmopathy was separated from stable hyperthyroidism by a 13 V-J model.

V lost 5 bases to trimming and J lost 7 bases; unmatched junction nucleotides: 13. CDR1 is MGHDK and CDR2 is SYGVNS in the germline V gene. The CDR3 is 15 amino acids. Sequencing was carried out using blood. V usage is TRBV25-1 and J usage is TRBJ2-5; 7 bases line up with TRBD1. The TCR comes from a young man with Graves' ophthalmopathy. CDR3 residues: CASSFPLRGNMTQYF. The CDR3 region has the DNA TGTGCCAGCAGTTTCCCTCTCAGGGGGAATATGACCCAGTACTTC.